A selection of T cell receptor beta chains follows, all from one sample in a study of T cell responses to AZD1222 COVID-19 vaccine. This table comes from immunoSEQ multiplex PCR, and its TCRdb copy is limited to in-frame clones, with some not included. Counted here are 150,000 to 200,000 clones, roughly 93% occurring once; the ten biggest clones make up about 4%. Here the sequenced sample was peripheral blood, taken on day 0 of AZD1222 vaccination. The receptors come from an adult in good health. CDR3s leave out the opening cysteine and the closing phenylalanine or tryptophan. A D gene is named only where the DNA matches it firmly.

CDR3: ASSIIGGHSNQPQH; D: NA; V: TRBV19; length: 14
CDR3: ASSNQNREAF; D: NA; V: TRBV6-5; length: 10
CDR3: ASSGHRGGEYGYT; D: TRBD1; V: TRBV2; length: 13
CDR3: ASLGAQVIYGYT; D: NA; V: TRBV28; length: 12
CDR3: ASSLERESGNTIY; D: NA; V: TRBV5-5; length: 13
CDR3: ASSPAPNTEAF; D: NA; V: TRBV16; length: 11
CDR3: ASSFRWRQNSSNEKLF; D: NA; V: TRBV7-9; length: 16
CDR3: SVEQQGRAKNIQY; D: TRBD1; V: TRBV29-1; length: 13
CDR3: ATRDSPYNSPLH; D: TRBD1; V: TRBV28; length: 12
CDR3: ASSVRAGDEKLF; D: NA; V: TRBV9; length: 12
CDR3: ASSFSGENSPLH; D: NA; V: TRBV7-9; length: 12
CDR3: ASSPRRTGYGYT; D: NA; V: TRBV6-5; length: 12
CDR3: ASSGTGASRDGYT; D: TRBD1; V: TRBV2; length: 13
CDR3: ASSGMTGNTEAF; D: NA; V: TRBV5-4; length: 12
CDR3: ASSFSSSYNEQF; D: NA; V: TRBV5-1; length: 12
CDR3: ASSKGSGYT; D: NA; V: TRBV19; length: 9
CDR3: ASSPDGATNEKLF; D: NA; V: TRBV6-5; length: 13
CDR3: ASSLVLGNTEAF; D: NA; V: TRBV5-1; length: 12
CDR3: ASSIEAHNEQF; D: NA; V: TRBV19; length: 11
CDR3: ASSPYLVEAF; D: NA; V: TRBV11-2; length: 10
CDR3: ASSSLPSGGSYEQY; D: TRBD2; V: TRBV7-6; length: 14
CDR3: ASSYSGGDQPQH; D: NA; V: TRBV6-5; length: 12
CDR3: ASSSDRAPNVLT; D: TRBD1; V: TRBV19; length: 12
CDR3: ASSSGTTNTEAF; D: NA; V: TRBV7-9; length: 12
CDR3: ASSPTVPANGYT; D: NA; V: TRBV5-1; length: 12
CDR3: ASSTRLSEAF; D: NA; V: TRBV19; length: 10
CDR3: AISERGDYGYT; D: NA; V: TRBV10-3; length: 11
CDR3: ASRPPGITEAF; D: NA; V: TRBV6-5; length: 11
CDR3: ASSLDRAGNEQY; D: TRBD1; V: TRBV28; length: 12
CDR3: ASGFNPPETQY; D: NA; V: TRBV12-5; length: 11
CDR3: ASSPRDGGYNEQF; D: NA; V: TRBV18; length: 13
CDR3: ASSPGTGKRGNQPQH; D: TRBD1; V: TRBV6-6; length: 15
CDR3: ASSASYNSPLH; D: NA; V: TRBV10-2; length: 11
CDR3: ASSQNRGVKGNTIY; D: NA; V: TRBV3-1/TRBV3-2; length: 14
CDR3: SVGSGPGTGYNYGYT; D: TRBD1; V: TRBV29-1; length: 15
CDR3: SASPTGGEQPQH; D: TRBD1; V: TRBV20-1; length: 12
CDR3: ASRWDSTNYGYT; D: TRBD1; V: TRBV6-5; length: 12
CDR3: ASKRDRGHETQY; D: TRBD1; V: TRBV19; length: 12
CDR3: ASSSPGTSPYEQY; D: NA; V: TRBV6-5; length: 13
CDR3: ASSEAKTGYGYT; D: NA; V: TRBV2; length: 12
CDR3: ASSLLVGDGAGNYGYT; D: NA; V: TRBV18; length: 16
CDR3: ASSFEAFSYNEQF; D: NA; V: TRBV6-5; length: 13
CDR3: ASSYLRPGTGEKLF; D: NA; V: TRBV6-5; length: 14
CDR3: SVRGSSYNEQF; D: NA; V: TRBV29-1; length: 11
CDR3: ASSAGYEQY; D: NA; V: TRBV2; length: 9
CDR3: ASSSRRGGQINTGELF; D: NA; V: TRBV5-1; length: 16
CDR3: ASRGGGDTEAF; D: NA; V: TRBV5-4; length: 11
CDR3: ASSYGRIYGYT; D: NA; V: TRBV6-2/TRBV6-3; length: 11
CDR3: ASRNGGNGYT; D: NA; V: TRBV19; length: 10